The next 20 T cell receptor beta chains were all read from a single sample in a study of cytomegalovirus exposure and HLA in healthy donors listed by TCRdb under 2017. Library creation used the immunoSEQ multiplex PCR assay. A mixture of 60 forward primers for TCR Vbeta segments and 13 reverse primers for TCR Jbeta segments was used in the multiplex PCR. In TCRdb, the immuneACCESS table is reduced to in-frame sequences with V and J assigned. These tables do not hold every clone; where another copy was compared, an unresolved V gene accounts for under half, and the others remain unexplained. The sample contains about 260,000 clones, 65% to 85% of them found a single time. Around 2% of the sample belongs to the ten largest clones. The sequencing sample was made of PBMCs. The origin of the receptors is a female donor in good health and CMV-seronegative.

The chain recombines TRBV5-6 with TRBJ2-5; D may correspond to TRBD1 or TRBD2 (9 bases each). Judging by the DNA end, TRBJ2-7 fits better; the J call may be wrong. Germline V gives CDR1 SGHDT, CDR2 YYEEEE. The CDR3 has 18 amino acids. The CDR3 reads CASSLDRGLGTSSYEQYF. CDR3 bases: TGTGCCAGCAGCTTGGACAGGGGGCTGGGGACTAGCAGCTACGAGCAGTACTTC.

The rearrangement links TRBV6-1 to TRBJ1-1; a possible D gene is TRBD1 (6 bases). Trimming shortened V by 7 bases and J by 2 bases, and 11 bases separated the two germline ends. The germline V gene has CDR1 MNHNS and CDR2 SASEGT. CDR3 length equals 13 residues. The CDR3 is CASTDRKNTEAFF. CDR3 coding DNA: TGTGCCAGCACTGACAGGAAAAACACTGAAGCTTTCTTT.

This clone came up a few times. This CDR3 reads CASSYSQGPEAFF. The CDR3 region has the DNA TGTGCCAGCAGTTACTCGCAGGGGCCTGAAGCTTTCTTT. The V and J genes are TRBV6-6 and TRBJ1-1; possible D gene TRBD1, 6 bases. Trimming took off 0 bases at V and 6 bases at J, with 8 bases between the two ends. The CDR3 runs to 13 residues. Germline lookup yields CDR1 MNHNY and CDR2 SVGAGI (reference sequence).

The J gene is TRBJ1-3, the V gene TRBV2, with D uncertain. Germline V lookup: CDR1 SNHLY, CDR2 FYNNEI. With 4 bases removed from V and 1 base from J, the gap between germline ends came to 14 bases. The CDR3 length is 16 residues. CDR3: CASSAMPVVSGNTIYF. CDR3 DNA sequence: TGTGCCAGCAGTGCGATGCCAGTGGTGTCTGGAAACACCATATATTTT.

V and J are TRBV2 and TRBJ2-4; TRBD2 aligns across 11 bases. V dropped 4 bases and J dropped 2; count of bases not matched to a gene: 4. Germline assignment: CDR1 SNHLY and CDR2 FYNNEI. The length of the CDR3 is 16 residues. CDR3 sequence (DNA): TGTGCCAGCAGTGGAACTAGCGGGAGATCCAAAAACATTCAGTACTTC. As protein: CASSGTSGRSKNIQYF.

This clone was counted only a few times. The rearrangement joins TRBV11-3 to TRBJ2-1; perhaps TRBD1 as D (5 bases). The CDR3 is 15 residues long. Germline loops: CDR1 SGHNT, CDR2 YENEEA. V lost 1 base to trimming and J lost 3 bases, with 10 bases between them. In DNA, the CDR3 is TGTGCCAGCAGCTTAGGGGGCAATGGCTACAATGAGCAGTTCTTC. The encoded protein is CASSLGGNGYNEQFF.

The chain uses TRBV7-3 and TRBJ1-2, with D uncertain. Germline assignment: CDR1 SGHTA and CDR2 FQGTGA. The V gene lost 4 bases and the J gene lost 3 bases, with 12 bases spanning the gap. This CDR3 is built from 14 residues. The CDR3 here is CASSSSREDYGYTF. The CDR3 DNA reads TGTGCCAGCAGCTCCTCCCGGGAGGACTATGGCTACACCTTC.

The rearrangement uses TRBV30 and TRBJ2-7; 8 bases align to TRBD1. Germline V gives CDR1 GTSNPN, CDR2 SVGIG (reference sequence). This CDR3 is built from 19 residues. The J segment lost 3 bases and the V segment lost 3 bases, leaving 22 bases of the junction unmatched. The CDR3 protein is CAWRPIRSYVGQAFYEQYF. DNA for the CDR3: TGTGCCTGGAGGCCGATCAGGAGTTATGTGGGACAGGCCTTCTACGAGCAGTACTTC.

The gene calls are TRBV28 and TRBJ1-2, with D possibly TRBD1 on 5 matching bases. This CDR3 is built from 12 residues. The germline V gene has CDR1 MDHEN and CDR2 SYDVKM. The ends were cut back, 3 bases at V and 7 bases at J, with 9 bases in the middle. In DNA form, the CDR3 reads TGTGCCAGCAGTTTTCCCCAGGGTGGCTACACCTTC. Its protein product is CASSFPQGGYTF.

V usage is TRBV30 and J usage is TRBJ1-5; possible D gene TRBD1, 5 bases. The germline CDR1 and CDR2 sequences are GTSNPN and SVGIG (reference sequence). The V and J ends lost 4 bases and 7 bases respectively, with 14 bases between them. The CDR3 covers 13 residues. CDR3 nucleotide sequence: TGTGCCTGGAATAAAGGGACTTACCAGCCCCAGCATTTT. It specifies CAWNKGTYQPQHF.

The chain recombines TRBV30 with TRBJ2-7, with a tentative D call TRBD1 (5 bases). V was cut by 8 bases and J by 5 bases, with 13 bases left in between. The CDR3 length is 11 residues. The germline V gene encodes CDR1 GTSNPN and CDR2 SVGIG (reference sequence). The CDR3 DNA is TGTGCCAGTTCCAGGGTCCACGAGCAGTACTTC. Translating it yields CASSRVHEQYF.

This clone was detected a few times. The CDR3 reads CASSVKDSGWNEQYF. CDR3 bases: TGTGCCAGCAGCGTAAAGGATTCAGGCTGGAACGAGCAGTACTTC. The V call is TRBV9, the J call TRBJ2-7; D gene ambiguous. The CDR3 sequence is 15 residues long. Germline V gene lookup returns CDR1 SGDLS and CDR2 YYNGEE. V was cut by 1 base and J by 5 bases, with 16 bases left in between. The full variable domain, in which reference TRBV9 and TRBJ2-7 provide the parts outside the CDR3, is DSGVTQTPKHLITATGQRVTLRCSPRSGDLSVYWYQQSLDQGLQFLIQYYNGEERAKGNILERFSAQQFPDLHSELNLSSLELGDSALYFCASSVKDSGWNEQYFGPGTRLTVT.

As DNA, the CDR3 is TGCGCCAGCAGCTTGGGGGTGGACAGACACAATCAGCCCCAGCATTTT. As protein: CASSLGVDRHNQPQHF. The rearrangement links TRBV5-1 to TRBJ1-5; tentatively, D is TRBD1 (6 bases). The CDR3 consists of 16 residues. V was clipped by 0 bases and J by 3 bases, with 13 bases between them. Germline V gene lookup returns CDR1 SGHRS and CDR2 YFSETQ. Supplemented by reference TRBV5-1 and TRBJ1-5, the full variable domain reads KAGVTQTPRYLIKTRGQQVTLSCSPISGHRSVSWYQQTPGQGLQFLFEYFSETQRNKGNFPGRFSGRQFSNSRSEMNVSTLELGDSALYLCASSLGVDRHNQPQHFGDGTRLSIL.

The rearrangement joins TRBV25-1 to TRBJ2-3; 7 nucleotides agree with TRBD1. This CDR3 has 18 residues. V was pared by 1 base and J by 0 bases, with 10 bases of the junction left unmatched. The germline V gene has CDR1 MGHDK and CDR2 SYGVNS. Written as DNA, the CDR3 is TGTGCCAGCAGTGAATTAGGGGGCGCGACCCCTAGCACAGATACGCAGTATTTT. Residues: CASSELGGATPSTDTQYF.

The CDR3 DNA reads as TGTGCCAGCAGTTTTAGCGGGAGGGAGCTGTTTTTT. Residues: CASSFSGRELFF. The chain uses TRBV27 and TRBJ2-2, with 8 nucleotides matching TRBD2. From germline, CDR1 is MNHEY and CDR2 SMNVEV (reference sequence). Unmatched junction bases numbered 0, after V lost 3 bases and J lost 9 bases. This CDR3 is 12 amino acids long.

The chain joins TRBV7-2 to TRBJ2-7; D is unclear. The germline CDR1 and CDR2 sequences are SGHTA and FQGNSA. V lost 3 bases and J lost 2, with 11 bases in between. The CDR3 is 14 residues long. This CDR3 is CASSFSQDAYEQYF. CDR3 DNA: TGTGCCAGCAGCTTTAGTCAGGATGCCTACGAGCAGTACTTC.

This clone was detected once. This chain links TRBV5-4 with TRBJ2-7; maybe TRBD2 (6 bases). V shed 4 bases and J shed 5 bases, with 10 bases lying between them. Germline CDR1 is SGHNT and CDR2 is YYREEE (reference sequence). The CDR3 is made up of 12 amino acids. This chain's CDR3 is CASSPTSNEQYF. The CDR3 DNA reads TGTGCCAGCAGCCCGACTAGTAACGAGCAGTACTTC.

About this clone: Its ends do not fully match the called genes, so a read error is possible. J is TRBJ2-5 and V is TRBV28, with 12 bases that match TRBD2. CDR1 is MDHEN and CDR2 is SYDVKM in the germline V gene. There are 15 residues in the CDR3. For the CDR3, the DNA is TGTGCCAGCAGGCCGACTAGCGGGAGCCAAGAGATCCAGTACTTC. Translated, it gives CASRPTSGSQEIQYF.

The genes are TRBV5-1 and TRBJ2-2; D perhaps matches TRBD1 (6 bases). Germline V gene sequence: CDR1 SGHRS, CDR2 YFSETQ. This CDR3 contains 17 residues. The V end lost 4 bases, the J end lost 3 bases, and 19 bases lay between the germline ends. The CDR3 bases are TGCGCCAGCAGCCCCCGTTTTACAGGGAAGCACACCGGGGAGCTGTTTTTT. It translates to CASSPRFTGKHTGELFF.

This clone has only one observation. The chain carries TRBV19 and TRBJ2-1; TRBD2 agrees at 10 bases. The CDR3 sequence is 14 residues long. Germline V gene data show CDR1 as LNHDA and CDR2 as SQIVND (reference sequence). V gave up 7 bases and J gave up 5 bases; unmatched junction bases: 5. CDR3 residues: CASNLGLADNEQFF. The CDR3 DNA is TGTGCCAGTAACCTCGGACTAGCGGACAATGAGCAGTTCTTC.